Listed below are T cell receptor beta chains from one sample, sequenced in a study of blood T cell repertoires in COVID-19. Sequencing used immunoSEQ multiplex PCR; TCRdb keeps in-frame clones, though not all of them. The sample carries more than 200,000 clones, roughly 80% recorded once. Sequenced input: peripheral blood. These receptors were taken from a woman in her 70s with active or convalescent COVID-19. Both conserved end residues are part of each CDR3. A D gene is named only where the DNA matches it firmly. Size tells how often a clone was seen (once, few, many) or the class of an expanded clone, and some rows leave it out.

CDR3 | DNA | D | V | length | size | J
CASSFGGGEQFF | TGCGCCAGCAGCTTCGGAGGCGGTGAGCAGTTCTTC | - | TRBV5-1 | 12 | - | TRBJ2-1
CASSPGGTGELFF | TGTGCCAGCAGCCCCGGGGGGACCGGGGAGCTGTTTTTT | TRBD2 | TRBV7-3 | 13 | - | TRBJ2-2
CASSLSLNEQFF | TGTGCCAGCAGCTTGAGCCTCAATGAGCAGTTCTTC | - | TRBV11-1 | 12 | - | TRBJ2-1
CASSSSPRWTGDTGELFF | TGTGCCAGCAGCTCTTCTCCCCGGTGGACAGGGGACACCGGGGAGCTGTTTTTT | TRBD1 | TRBV5-5 | 18 | - | TRBJ2-2
CASGLVRGRDGPDTQYF | TGTGCTAGTGGTTTGGTACGAGGGCGCGACGGCCCAGATACGCAGTATTTT | - | TRBV12-5 | 17 | - | TRBJ2-3
CAISESMAGGPETQYF | TGTGCCATCAGTGAGTCGATGGCGGGGGGGCCGGAGACCCAGTACTTC | TRBD2 | TRBV10-3 | 16 | - | TRBJ2-5
CASSYSIGTSPDGQYF | TGTGCCAGCAGTTACTCGATCGGGACAAGCCCTGACGGGCAGTACTTC | - | TRBV6-6 | 16 | - | TRBJ2-7
CASSSPHSAGGKNIQYF | TGTGCCAGCAGTTCCCCCCATAGTGCAGGGGGCAAAAACATTCAGTACTTC | TRBD1 | TRBV2 | 17 | - | TRBJ2-4
CASGEGHNNEKLFF | TGTGCCAGCGGAGAGGGACATAACAATGAAAAACTGTTTTTT | - | TRBV13 | 14 | - | TRBJ1-4
CASSGGTSGGPGELFF | TGTGCCAGCAGTGGAGGGACTAGCGGGGGCCCCGGGGAGCTGTTTTTT | TRBD2 | TRBV2 | 16 | few | TRBJ2-2
CASSLQVFSTDTQYF | TGCGCCAGCAGTTTACAGGTCTTTAGCACAGATACGCAGTATTTT | - | TRBV5-1 | 15 | - | TRBJ2-3
CASSSTQGFQETQYF | TGTGCCAGCAGCTCGACTCAGGGTTTCCAAGAGACCCAGTACTTC | - | TRBV3-1/TRBV3-2 | 15 | - | TRBJ2-5
CASSLGGYGYTF | TGTGCCAGCAGTTTGGGGGGGTATGGCTACACCTTC | - | TRBV6-2/TRBV6-3 | 12 | - | TRBJ1-2
CASSPTESSYNEQFF | TGTGCCAGCAGCCCTACAGAGAGCTCCTACAATGAGCAGTTCTTC | - | TRBV7-8 | 15 | - | TRBJ2-1
CASSPDRDYEQYF | TGTGCCAGCAGCCCTGACCGGGACTACGAGCAGTACTTC | - | TRBV9 | 13 | - | TRBJ2-7
CASSVASRGSYTQYF | TGTGCCAGCAGCGTAGCTAGTCGGGGATCGTATACGCAGTATTTT | - | TRBV9 | 15 | - | TRBJ2-3
CASSAGGMVYEQYF | TGTGCCAGCAGCGCGGGCGGAATGGTCTACGAGCAGTACTTC | - | TRBV3-1/TRBV3-2 | 14 | - | TRBJ2-7
CASSPGAYEQYF | TGTGCCAGCAGCCCCGGTGCCTACGAGCAGTACTTC | - | TRBV6-6 | 12 | - | TRBJ2-7
CASSAREGAGTGELFF | TGTGCCAGCAGCGCCCGAGAGGGGGCGGGCACCGGGGAGCTGTTTTTT | TRBD1 | TRBV11-3 | 16 | once | TRBJ2-2
CASSQAGNQPQHF | TGTGCCAGCAGCCAAGCGGGCAATCAGCCCCAGCATTTT | - | TRBV3-1/TRBV3-2 | 13 | - | TRBJ1-5
CASSYSGDIDYEQYF | TGTGCCAGCAGTTACTCGGGGGACATAGACTACGAGCAGTACTTC | - | TRBV6-5 | 15 | - | TRBJ2-7
CASSPMDNSLGFDTQYF | TGTGCCAGCTCACCAATGGACAACTCCCTTGGCTTTGATACGCAGTATTTT | - | TRBV18 | 17 | - | TRBJ2-3
CASSPTSGVTGELFF | TGTGCCAGCAGTCCGACTAGCGGGGTTACCGGGGAGCTGTTTTTT | TRBD2 | TRBV3-1/TRBV3-2 | 15 | once | TRBJ2-2
CASSQAGSLTGELFF | TGTGCCAGCAGCCAGGCGGGATCACTTACCGGGGAGCTGTTTTTT | - | TRBV4-2 | 15 | few | TRBJ2-2
CASSFGAPGTEAFF | TGCGCCAGCAGCTTTGGGGCGCCGGGCACTGAAGCTTTCTTT | - | TRBV5-1 | 14 | - | TRBJ1-1
CASSPRQGPLMNTEAFF | TGTGCCAGCTCACCACGACAGGGACCTTTAATGAACACTGAAGCTTTCTTT | TRBD1 | TRBV18 | 17 | - | TRBJ1-1
CASRRQEQYF | TGTGCCAGCAGGCGACAAGAGCAGTACTTC | - | TRBV6-5 | 10 | - | TRBJ2-7
CASSPSGVASTDTQYF | TGTGCCAGCAGCCCTAGCGGGGTGGCTAGCACAGATACGCAGTATTTT | TRBD2 | TRBV14 | 16 | - | TRBJ2-3
CASSFLAGGFLRSSYEQYF | TGTGCCAGCAGTTTCCTAGCGGGAGGGTTCCTAAGGAGCTCCTACGAGCAGTACTTC | TRBD2 | TRBV28 | 19 | - | TRBJ2-7
CASSRFSGRDQETQYF | TGTGCCAGCAGTCGGTTTAGCGGGAGGGACCAAGAGACCCAGTACTTC | TRBD2 | TRBV28 | 16 | once | TRBJ2-5
CASSLSGVREKLFF | TGTGCCAGCAGTTTGTCCGGGGTTAGGGAAAAACTGTTTTTT | - | TRBV28 | 14 | - | TRBJ1-4
CASSITRGSIYEQYF | TGTGCCAGTAGTATAACCCGGGGGTCCATATACGAGCAGTACTTC | - | TRBV19 | 15 | - | TRBJ2-7
CATTSGGYYGYTF | TGTGCCACCACCTCGGGGGGGTACTATGGCTACACCTTC | - | TRBV10-3 | 13 | - | TRBJ1-2
CASSFGSGETQYF | TGTGCCAGCAGCTTCGGTTCAGGGGAGACCCAGTACTTC | - | TRBV7-3 | 13 | once | TRBJ2-5
CASSFQQGYGYTF | TGTGCCAGCAGTTTTCAACAGGGTTATGGCTACACCTTC | - | TRBV27 | 13 | - | TRBJ1-2
CASSVVQGAGYGYTF | TGTGCCAGCAGTGTAGTGCAGGGGGCAGGATATGGCTACACCTTC | TRBD1 | TRBV2 | 15 | few | TRBJ1-2
CASSQPGGNQPQHF | TGTGCCAGCAGCCAGCCGGGAGGGAATCAGCCCCAGCATTTT | - | TRBV3-1/TRBV3-2 | 14 | once | TRBJ1-5
CASGAGPTNEKLFF | TGCGCCAGCGGCGCAGGGCCAACTAATGAAAAACTGTTTTTT | - | TRBV5-1 | 14 | - | TRBJ1-4
CASSQQIMNTEAFF | TGCGCCAGCAGCCAACAAATCATGAACACTGAAGCTTTCTTT | - | TRBV5-1 | 14 | - | TRBJ1-1
CASSQEAGVSETQYF | TGTGCCAGCAGCCAAGAGGCGGGAGTCAGTGAGACCCAGTACTTC | TRBD2 | TRBV3-1/TRBV3-2 | 15 | - | TRBJ2-5
CASSSVGQGGQPQHF | TGTGCCAGCAGCTCGGTAGGACAGGGGGGTCAGCCCCAGCATTTT | TRBD1 | TRBV5-6 | 15 | - | TRBJ1-5
CASSSHRDQPQHF | TGTGCCAGCTCATCCCACAGGGATCAGCCCCAGCATTTT | - | TRBV18 | 13 | - | TRBJ1-5
CASSLGLAGGSDTQYF | TGCGCCAGCAGCTTGGGCCTAGCGGGAGGTAGCGATACGCAGTATTTT | TRBD2 | TRBV5-1 | 16 | - | TRBJ2-3
CASSLQVGTGELFF | TGCGCCAGCAGCTTGCAGGTGGGCACCGGGGAGCTGTTTTTT | - | TRBV5-1 | 14 | few | TRBJ2-2
CASSQWPQHF | TGTGCCAGCTCCCAGTGGCCCCAGCATTTT | - | TRBV12-3/TRBV12-4 | 10 | - | TRBJ1-5
CASSQSRKVKETQYF | TGCGCCAGCAGTCAATCGAGGAAAGTAAAAGAGACCCAGTACTTC | - | TRBV23-1 | 15 | once | TRBJ2-5
CASSRESTYSNQPQHF | TGTGCCAGCAGTCGGGAGAGCACTTATAGCAATCAGCCCCAGCATTTT | - | TRBV28 | 16 | - | TRBJ1-5
CASLTGVSGANVLTF | TGTGCCAGCCTTACCGGGGTCTCTGGGGCCAACGTCCTGACTTTC | - | TRBV5-5 | 15 | - | TRBJ2-6
CASSLSGQQPQHF | TGTGCCAGCAGCTTGTCGGGACAGCAGCCCCAGCATTTT | TRBD1 | TRBV7-2 | 13 | - | TRBJ1-5
CAAPQGNQPQHF | TGTGCCGCCCCCCAGGGCAATCAGCCCCAGCATTTT | - | TRBV7-3 | 12 | - | TRBJ1-5
CASSLFQGPLHF | TGTGCCAGCAGCTTATTTCAGGGCCCCCTGCACTTT | - | TRBV5-4 | 12 | - | TRBJ1-6
CASSTGTGGTEKLFF | TGTGCCAGCAGCACAGGGACAGGCGGTACTGAAAAACTGTTTTTT | TRBD1 | TRBV5-8 | 15 | - | TRBJ1-4
CASSSTGGISPLHF | TGTGCCAGCAGTTCTACAGGGGGCATTTCACCCCTCCACTTT | TRBD1 | TRBV28 | 14 | - | TRBJ1-6
CASTRWQETQYF | TGTGCCTCCACCCGGTGGCAAGAGACCCAGTACTTC | - | TRBV6-5 | 12 | - | TRBJ2-5
CASSWKPGSNTEAFF | TGTGCCAGCAGCTGGAAGCCAGGATCGAACACTGAAGCTTTCTTT | - | TRBV7-9 | 15 | once | TRBJ1-1
CASSEGSLSGAFF | TGTGCCAGCAGTGAAGGATCTTTATCGGGAGCTTTCTTT | - | TRBV9 | 13 | - | TRBJ1-1
CASSPNGVTNEKLFF | TGTGCCAGCTCACCAAATGGAGTGACTAATGAAAAACTGTTTTTT | - | TRBV18 | 15 | - | TRBJ1-4
CASSLQGDSGYTF | TGTGCCAGCAGTCTACAGGGGGATAGTGGCTACACCTTC | TRBD1 | TRBV12-3/TRBV12-4 | 13 | - | TRBJ1-2